These 21 T cell receptor beta chains originate from one sample sequenced in a study of OX40 agonist ivuxolimab in advanced cancers. Assay: immunoSEQ multiplex PCR; the TCRdb copy retains only in-frame clones and omits some. The data show about 100,000 clones, just over 90% seen once. Material: CD4+ or CD8+ T cells sorted from blood, obtained in a trial of the OX40 agonist ivuxolimab. These TCRs come from an adult with an advanced solid tumor such as melanoma, head and neck, liver or kidney cancer.

The chain recombines TRBV5-1 with TRBJ1-3, with D perhaps matching TRBD1 (5 bases). The V end lost 1 base, the J end lost 5 bases, and 16 bases lay between the germline ends. From germline, CDR1 is SGHRS and CDR2 YFSETQ. The length of the CDR3 is 16 residues. The CDR3 sequence is CASSLTGETVRNTIYF. DNA for the CDR3: TGCGCCAGCAGCTTGACGGGGGAAACCGTGAGAAACACCATATATTTT.

The chain joins TRBV9 to TRBJ2-1, with 10 bases matching TRBD2. This CDR3 is built from 16 residues. Per germline, CDR1 SGDLS and CDR2 YYNGEE. The V and J ends lost 1 base and 5 bases, in that order; junction bases with no gene match: 6. CDR3: CASSVTSGDLNNEQFF. The CDR3 region has the DNA TGTGCCAGCAGCGTAACTAGCGGGGACCTTAACAATGAGCAGTTCTTC.

This sequence joins TRBV18 and TRBJ1-2; no definite D call. The germline CDR1 and CDR2 sequences are KGHSH and LQKENI. This CDR3 contains 14 residues. Between the trimmed V and J ends, which lost 2 bases and 8 bases, there was a span of 15 bases. CDR3 in amino acids: CASSPIKGESGYTF. DNA for the CDR3: TGTGCCAGCTCACCAATCAAGGGAGAGAGCGGCTACACCTTC.

The chain employs TRBV9 and TRBJ1-2; 10 bases are a match to TRBD1. The germline V gene has CDR1 SGDLS and CDR2 YYNGEE. CDR3 length: 18 amino acids. The V segment lost 1 base and the J segment 7 bases; nucleotides outside the gene matches: 16. CDR3 DNA sequence: TGTGCCAGCAGCGTAACCGCCGGGACAGGGGTTGGGGACCGTGGCTACACCTTC. Amino acids: CASSVTAGTGVGDRGYTF.

A single count supports this clone. This sequence joins TRBV28 and TRBJ1-1, with a weak D call TRBD1 (6 bases). The CDR3 contains 15 residues. Germline V lookup: CDR1 MDHEN, CDR2 SYDVKM. Trimming removed 2 bases at V and 4 bases at J, with 14 bases between. This CDR3 reads CASSLAGARGTEAFF. CDR3 nucleotide sequence: TGTGCCAGCAGTTTAGCGGGGGCGCGGGGCACTGAAGCTTTCTTT.

The V and J genes are TRBV4-3 and TRBJ2-6, with TRBD2 matching over 8 bases. Germline V CDR1 and CDR2: LGHNA, YSLEER. Trimming at V came to 4 bases and at J to 3 bases, leaving 23 bases not matched to a gene. CDR3 length equals 22 residues. The CDR3 DNA reads TGCGCCAGCAGCCCCACCCGCCCATCTAGCGGGCCCTTTCTGGGTGGGGCCAACGTCCTGACTTTC. The encoded protein is CASSPTRPSSGPFLGGANVLTF.

The chain recombines TRBV5-1 with TRBJ2-5, with 9 bases fitting TRBD1. CDR1 SGHRS and CDR2 YFSETQ come from the germline V gene. There are 14 residues in the CDR3. The V segment lost 3 bases and the J segment 3 bases; nucleotides outside the gene matches: 3. The DNA for the CDR3 is TGCGCCAGCAGCTATCGGACAGGGGAAGAGACCCAGTACTTC. As protein: CASSYRTGEETQYF.

This clone was counted at least ten times. The V gene is TRBV4-1, the J gene TRBJ2-5; D gene unclear. V lost 4 bases, J lost 2 bases, and 8 bases lay in between. This CDR3 comprises 13 residues. The germline V gene encodes CDR1 MGHRA and CDR2 YSYEKL. The CDR3 DNA is TGCGCCAGCAGCCTTGTACGGCAAGAGACCCAGTACTTC. This encodes CASSLVRQETQYF.

The rearrangement uses TRBV18 and TRBJ1-3; D possibly corresponds to TRBD1 (5 bases). This CDR3 has 16 amino acids. Germline CDR1 and CDR2: KGHSH and LQKENI. V was pared by 5 bases and J by 0 bases, with 14 bases between. The CDR3 spells CASSTGLQGSGNTIYF. The CDR3 nucleotides read TGTGCCAGCTCAACGGGACTCCAGGGCTCTGGAAACACCATATATTTT.

The CDR3 nucleotides are TGTGCCAGCAGTGATCCCTACGACAGATGGGGCTACACCTTC. It encodes CASSDPYDRWGYTF. The rearrangement joins TRBV25-1 to TRBJ1-2; tentatively, D is TRBD1 (5 bases). Germline V gives CDR1 MGHDK, CDR2 SYGVNS. The CDR3 contains 14 residues. Between the trimmed V and J ends, which lost 3 bases and 8 bases, there was a span of 16 bases.

The chain couples TRBV5-1 to TRBJ2-3; 8 positions match TRBD2. V shed 0 bases and J 3 bases; nucleotides not matched to a gene: 6. CDR1 SGHRS and CDR2 YFSETQ come from the germline V gene. This CDR3 is built from 16 residues. The CDR3 protein is CASSLADAGGTDTQYF. The CDR3 DNA sequence: TGCGCCAGCAGCTTGGCCGATGCGGGAGGAACAGATACGCAGTATTTT.

The rearrangement links TRBV7-2 to TRBJ2-6; D gene ambiguous. V was shortened by 5 bases and J by 6 bases, with 23 bases between the two germline ends. CDR1 and CDR2 from the germline V gene are SGHTA and FQGNSA. The CDR3 runs 18 residues. This chain's CDR3 is CASSPQSRTVGLANVLTF. CDR3 bases: TGTGCCAGCAGCCCCCAATCAAGGACGGTCGGTCTGGCCAACGTCCTGACTTTC.

The gene calls are TRBV29-1 and TRBJ1-1; unclear D gene. Germline V gives CDR1 SQVTM, CDR2 ANQGSEA. This CDR3 spans 12 amino acids. V dropped 3 bases and J dropped 5 bases, with 10 bases sitting between them. The CDR3 coding sequence is TGCAGCGTTGAGTTGGAGGTTACTGAAGCTTTCTTT. It translates to CSVELEVTEAFF. Using reference TRBV29-1 and TRBJ1-1 for the parts outside the CDR3, the full variable domain is SAVISQKPSRDICQRGTSLTIQCQVDSQVTMMFWYRQQPGQSLTLIATANQGSEATYESGFVIDKFPISRPNLTFSTLTVSNMSPEDSSIYLCSVELEVTEAFFGQGTRLTVV.

V gene TRBV18 combines with J gene TRBJ1-4, with D possibly being TRBD1 (6 bases). This CDR3 is built from 13 residues. Trimming shortened V by 0 bases and J by 11 bases, and 10 bases separated the two germline ends. Germline CDR1 KGHSH, CDR2 LQKENI. This CDR3 reads CASSPPGDTKLFF. CDR3 coding DNA: TGTGCCAGCTCACCACCGGGGGACACTAAACTGTTTTTT.

This sequence joins TRBV7-2 and TRBJ1-2; possible D gene TRBD1, 6 bases. Trimming shortened V by 5 bases and J by 0 bases, and 13 bases separated the two germline ends. The length of the CDR3 is 15 residues. From germline, CDR1 is SGHTA and CDR2 FQGNSA. The CDR3 bases are TGTGCCAGCAGCCCGACCCGGACAGCTAACTATGGCTACACCTTC. Translation: CASSPTRTANYGYTF.

This rearrangement joins TRBV7-9 to TRBJ2-3; 9 bases agree with TRBD2. Unmatched junction bases numbered 9, after V lost 0 bases and J lost 2 bases. The CDR3 extends over 18 amino acids. The germline gives CDR1 SEHNR, CDR2 FQNEAQ (reference sequence). The CDR3 loop reads CASSLAIIAGAATDTQYF. The DNA of the CDR3 is TGTGCCAGCAGCTTAGCGATTATAGCGGGGGCGGCCACAGATACGCAGTATTTT.

The chain recombines TRBV2 with TRBJ2-7; no firm D call. Per the germline V gene, CDR1 is SNHLY and CDR2 is FYNNEI. The CDR3 has 16 amino acids. V was clipped by 3 bases and J by 0 bases, with 15 bases between them. Written as DNA, the CDR3 is TGTGCCAGCAGTGAGAGTTACCCTAAGAGCTCCTACGAGCAGTACTTC. Protein sequence: CASSESYPKSSYEQYF.

There are a few counts of this clone. The chain is built from TRBV5-4 and TRBJ1-1; TRBD1 might be the D (6 bases). There are 14 residues in the CDR3. Germline V gene sequence: CDR1 SGHNT, CDR2 YYREEE (reference sequence). V lost 2 bases, J lost 2 bases, and 10 bases lay in between. The CDR3 reads CASSFQGLNTEAFF. The CDR3 DNA sequence: TGTGCCAGCAGCTTCCAGGGGCTTAACACTGAAGCTTTCTTT.

The chain employs TRBV18 and TRBJ2-2; D uncertain. Germline loops: CDR1 KGHSH, CDR2 LQKENI. V was pared by 3 bases and J by 2 bases, with 1 base between. The CDR3 is made up of 12 amino acids. The CDR3: CASSPNTGELFF. CDR3 nucleotides: TGTGCCAGCTCACCCAACACCGGGGAGCTGTTTTTT.

V and J are TRBV15 and TRBJ2-7; a possible D gene is TRBD1 (6 bases). Trimming removed 4 bases from V and 2 bases from J, with 15 bases in between. Per the germline V gene, CDR1 is LNHNV and CDR2 is YYDKDF (reference sequence). The CDR3 extends over 15 amino acids. The CDR3, as DNA: TGTGCCACCAGCACCTCGCCCAGGGGCCCCTACGAGCAGTACTTC. This encodes CATSTSPRGPYEQYF.

This clone was detected only once. The rearrangement uses TRBV19 and TRBJ2-6, with no clear D. Trimming cost V 1 base and J 4 bases, with 5 bases left between them. CDR1 and CDR2 (germline): LNHDA, SQIVND (reference sequence). The CDR3 extends over 14 amino acids. The CDR3 DNA sequence: TGTGCCAGTAGTATAGGATCCGGGGCCAACGTCCTGACTTTC. Amino acids: CASSIGSGANVLTF.